The clone carrying this TCR beta chain came up a few times. Its antigen is unidentified. The CDR3 sequence is 13 residues long. Germline trimming cut 7 bases from V and 3 bases from J; bases unmatched to any gene: 4. Germline CDR1 reads SQVTM; CDR2 reads ANQGSEA. They built TCR cDNA with 5'RACE template switching, a step that put in a universal primer site and UMIs. From the 5' RACE reads, TCRdb called clonotypes with MiXCR, one entry per CDR3 protein. The top ten clones hold about 15% of a sample with about 360,000 distinct CDR3 sequences, 6.2% of them seen once. These data are taken from a study of T cells after yellow fever vaccination. Whole-study findings and limits: At around 96% for CD4 and 75% to 90% for CD8, most primary-vaccination clones showed up again after the booster. The secondary response was weaker but peaked faster, day 5 versus 15.

The gene calls are TRBV29-1 and TRBJ2-5, with 11 bases lining up with TRBD1. The clonotype originates from a man aged 30 to 39 who received the YFV17D yellow fever vaccine. The sequencing used PBMCs, collected 5 days after the yellow fever booster vaccination. The CDR3 DNA follows: TGCAGCGGGGACAGGGGGAAGAAAGAGACCCAGTACTTC. Protein product: CSGDRGKKETQYF.